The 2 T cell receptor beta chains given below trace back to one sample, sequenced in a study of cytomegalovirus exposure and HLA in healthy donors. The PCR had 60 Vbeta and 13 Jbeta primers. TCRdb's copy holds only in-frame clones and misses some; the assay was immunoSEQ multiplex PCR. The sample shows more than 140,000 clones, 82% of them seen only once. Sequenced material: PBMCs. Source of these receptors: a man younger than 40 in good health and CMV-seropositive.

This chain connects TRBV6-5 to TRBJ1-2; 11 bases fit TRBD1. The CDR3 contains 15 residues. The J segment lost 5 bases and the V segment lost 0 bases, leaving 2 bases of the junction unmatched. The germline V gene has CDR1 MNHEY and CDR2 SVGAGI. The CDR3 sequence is CASSYSDRGRYGYTF. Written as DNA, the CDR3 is TGTGCCAGCAGTTACTCGGACAGGGGGCGATATGGCTACACCTTC.

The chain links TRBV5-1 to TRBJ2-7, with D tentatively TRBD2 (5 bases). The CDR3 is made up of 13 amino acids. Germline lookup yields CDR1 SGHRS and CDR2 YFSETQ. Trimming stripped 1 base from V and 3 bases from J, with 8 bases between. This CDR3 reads CASSLRTGYEQYF. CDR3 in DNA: TGCGCCAGCAGCTTGAGGACTGGCTACGAGCAGTACTTC.